This T cell receptor (beta chain) was recovered during a study of blood T cell repertoires in COVID-19. About the study: Acute and convalescent COVID-19 specimens originated in the United States, Italy and Spain. The cDNA or gDNA used as material had been derived from T cells, B-cell-depleted T cells, or PBMCs.

This CDR3 is 18 amino acids long. V trimming: 0 bases; J trimming: 8 bases; junction bases outside the gene matches: 13. Germline CDR1 LGHDT, CDR2 YNNKEL (reference sequence). Per the original data handling: The authors estimated nucleated cell counts from reference gene primer amplification. The table came from immunoSEQ multiplex PCR; TCRdb's copy has only in-frame clones and leaves some out. That table supplies the V and J calls and clone size; D and trimming were determined from the DNA. Of around 77,000 clones listed, 80% to 95% are singletons. The clonotype was recovered from an older woman with active COVID-19. The chain employs TRBV3-1 (or the pseudogene TRBV3-2) and TRBJ1-4, with 9 nucleotides matching TRBD1. Sequencing was done on a sample of peripheral blood. CDR3 in DNA: TGTGCCAGCAGCCAAGATCCACGCACAGGGGGCGCGGGCGAAAAACTGTTTTTT. It translates to CASSQDPRTGGAGEKLFF.